The 18 T cell receptor beta chains given below trace back to one sample, sequenced in a study of T and B cells in COVID-19 patients. Blood genomic DNA input for TRB amplification was roughly 250-550 ng. TRB rearrangements were amplified by multiplex PCR with BIOMED2 TRB-A/B primers. Each CDR3 protein gets one entry after TCRdb re-called the multiplex PCR reads with MiXCR. The data contain about 15,000 distinct CDR3 sequences, 27% of them seen just once; the ten biggest clones take up around 3.1%. Sequenced input: blood. The origin of the receptors is a human donor who had recovered from COVID-19.

The J gene is TRBJ2-3, the V gene TRBV6-6, with TRBD2 identical over 13 bases. Trimming took 5 bases from V and 1 from J; bases not matched to a gene: 0. CDR1 and CDR2 (germline): MNHNY, SVGAGI (reference sequence). CDR3 length: 15 residues. The CDR3 loop is CASSGTSGGTDTQYF. CDR3 DNA sequence: TGTGCCAGCAGTGGGACTAGCGGGGGCACAGATACGCAGTATTTT.

By share of the sample, this clonotype is medium-sized. The J gene is TRBJ2-5, the V gene TRBV19; possible D gene TRBD1, 7 bases. Trimming removed 0 bases at V and 2 bases at J, with 10 bases between. The CDR3 sequence is 15 residues long. The germline CDR1 and CDR2 sequences are LNHDA and SQIVND (reference sequence). CDR3 protein: CASSIDRGVQETQYF. In nucleotides, the CDR3 is TGTGCCAGTAGTATAGACAGGGGGGTTCAAGAGACCCAGTACTTC.

This clonotype was picked up a small number of times. V and J are TRBV18 and TRBJ1-1, with D perhaps TRBD1 (5 bases). Trimming cost V 3 bases and J 4 bases, with 15 bases left between them. The CDR3 consists of 15 residues. CDR1 and CDR2 (germline): KGHSH, LQKENI. The CDR3 sequence: CASSPPPRGATEAFF. Here the CDR3 DNA reads TGTGCCAGCTCACCCCCCCCGCGGGGCGCCACTGAAGCTTTCTTT.

The sample holds a few counts of this clonotype. The chain uses TRBV20-1 and TRBJ1-2; no clear D. The CDR3 has 15 amino acids. V was trimmed by 3 bases and J by 2 bases, leaving 16 bases between them. Germline V gives CDR1 DFQATT, CDR2 SNEGSKA (reference sequence). CDR3 nucleotides: TGCAGTGCTAGCCCCTGGCAGGCAGTGAACTATGGCTACACCTTC. Its translation: CSASPWQAVNYGYTF.

This clonotype was counted a single time. This sequence may be a read error, since a much larger clone differs from it by one base. This rearrangement joins TRBV19 to TRBJ1-5; TRBD1 is a possible D gene (5 bases). The CDR3 loop spans 13 amino acids. V was pared by 4 bases and J by 4 bases, with 8 bases between. Germline lookup yields CDR1 LNHDA and CDR2 SQIVND (reference sequence). CDR3 coding DNA: TGTGCCAGTAGTACAGGGTGGAATCAGCCCCAGCATTTT. It yields the protein CASSTGWNQPQHF.

In its sample, this clonotype ranks as medium-sized. V and J are TRBV29-1 and TRBJ2-2; D is perhaps TRBD1 (5 bases). This CDR3 has 15 amino acids. Germline V CDR1 and CDR2: SQVTM, ANQGSEA. Deletions cut 4 bases from V and 1 base from J, with 13 bases between. This chain's CDR3 is CSVGRTRENTGELFF. The DNA for the CDR3 is TGCAGCGTTGGTAGAACCAGGGAGAACACCGGGGAGCTGTTTTTT.

Notes on this clonotype: This clone may be a read error of a much larger clone one base away. The chain links TRBV6-5 to TRBJ2-1; D unresolved. The CDR3 sequence is 14 residues long. Looked up from germline, CDR1 is MNHEY and CDR2 is SVGAGI. The CDR3 region is CASSVKRTYNKQFF. The CDR3 nucleotides read TGTGCCAGCAGTGTTAAGCGCACCTACAATAAGCAGTTCTTC.

In its sample, this clonotype was seen a few times. The rearrangement uses TRBV5-4 and TRBJ2-2, with 12 bases lining up with TRBD1. CDR1 SGHNT and CDR2 YYREEE come from the germline V gene (reference sequence). The CDR3 spans 17 residues. J lost 7 bases, V lost 0 bases, and 7 bases had no gene match. This CDR3 is CASSLAGQGAGIGELFF. CDR3 sequence (DNA): TGTGCCAGCAGCTTGGCGGGACAGGGGGCTGGGATCGGGGAGCTGTTTTTT.

This clonotype turned up a few times. The V gene is TRBV5-1, the J gene TRBJ1-4, with 7 bases matching TRBD1. V shed 4 bases, J shed 7 bases, and the junction held 13 bases outside the gene matches. Germline CDR1 is SGHRS and CDR2 is YFSETQ. The length of the CDR3 is 16 residues. CDR3 nucleotides: TGCGCCAGCAGCCTGGAACCGACAGGGTCAGGTGAAAAACTGTTTTTT. Its protein product is CASSLEPTGSGEKLFF.

The J gene is TRBJ2-7, the V gene TRBV20-1, with 9 bases matching TRBD2. The length of the CDR3 is 11 residues. J was trimmed by 12 bases and V by 6 bases; bases with no gene match: 9. Germline V gene sequence: CDR1 DFQATT, CDR2 SNEGSKA (reference sequence). As DNA, the CDR3 is TGCAGTGCCCAGCGGGGGGAAAGGCCGTACTTC. Amino acid sequence: CSAQRGERPYF.

This clonotype rates as large (0.1 to 1%). The rearrangement joins TRBV5-4 to TRBJ2-1; D is possibly TRBD2 (6 bases). V was shortened by 0 bases and J by 6 bases, with 13 bases between the two germline ends. In germline, CDR1 is SGHNT, CDR2 YYREEE (reference sequence). The CDR3 is made up of 15 amino acids. The CDR3 DNA reads TGTGCCAGCAGCTTGGCCCCGGGAGTAGGCAATGAGCAGTTCTTC. Its protein is CASSLAPGVGNEQFF.

This clonotype has only a few counts. The genes are TRBV7-6 and TRBJ2-3; D is perhaps TRBD1 (6 bases). Germline CDR1 is SGHVS and CDR2 is FNYEAQ. The CDR3 length is 13 residues. V lost 1 base and J lost 6, with 8 bases in between. CDR3 nucleotide sequence: TGTGCCAGCAGCTTAGAAACAGGGGATACGCAGTATTTT. Translation gives CASSLETGDTQYF.

The chain links TRBV5-6 to TRBJ1-5; D is undetermined. Deletions cut 7 bases from V and 7 bases from J, with 9 bases between. Germline loops: CDR1 SGHDT, CDR2 YYEEEE. This CDR3 has 11 residues. CDR3 region: CASRHRQPQHF. Written as DNA, the CDR3 is TGTGCCAGCCGCCATAGACAGCCCCAGCATTTT.

Comment on this clonotype: Germline and junction disagree at one end, which may indicate a read error. The chain links TRBV7-7 to TRBJ2-1; D is ambiguous. The CDR3 runs to 13 residues. The germline V gene has CDR1 SSHAT and CDR2 FNYEAQ (reference sequence). The CDR3 nucleotides read TGTGCTAGCAGCTTAAATCTCTACAATGAGCAGTTCTTC. Its protein is CASSLNLYNEQFF.

This clonotype is deemed medium-sized. This rearrangement joins TRBV19 to TRBJ2-5; 15 bases fit TRBD2. The V segment lost 5 bases and the J segment 5 bases; nucleotides outside the gene matches: 6. The V gene's germline CDR1 is LNHDA and CDR2 SQIVND (reference sequence). This CDR3 comprises 16 residues. The DNA for the CDR3 is TGTGCCAGTAGTTACGGACTAGCGGGGGGGTGGGAGACCCAGTACTTC. Protein sequence: CASSYGLAGGWETQYF.

There are a few counts of this clonotype. This sequence joins TRBV18 and TRBJ2-3; 7 bases map to TRBD2. With 2 bases clipped from V and 2 bases from J, the junction kept 7 bases outside the gene matches. The germline CDR1 and CDR2 sequences are KGHSH and LQKENI. The CDR3 runs to 16 residues. CDR3 sequence (DNA): TGTGCCAGCTCACCAATAGGCGGGGGAGTCACAGATACGCAGTATTTT. It is translated as CASSPIGGGVTDTQYF.

This clonotype was picked up many times. J is TRBJ1-1 and V is TRBV18; no reliable D call. V was cut by 3 bases and J by 0 bases, with 8 bases left in between. From germline, CDR1 is KGHSH and CDR2 LQKENI. This CDR3 contains 14 residues. As DNA, the CDR3 is TGTGCCAGCTCACCGGACTTCATGAACACTGAAGCTTTCTTT. Encoded protein: CASSPDFMNTEAFF.

In its sample, this clonotype was seen once. The chain has TRBV7-9 and TRBJ2-3; TRBD2 agrees at 14 bases. The ends lost 3 bases at V and 0 bases at J; junction bases unmatched: 5. CDR1 and CDR2 (germline): SEHNR, FQNEAQ (reference sequence). This CDR3 contains 18 residues. CDR3 nucleotides: TGTGCCAGCAGCTTGGGACTAGCGGGAGCCCTTAGCACAGATACGCAGTATTTT. Its protein is CASSLGLAGALSTDTQYF.